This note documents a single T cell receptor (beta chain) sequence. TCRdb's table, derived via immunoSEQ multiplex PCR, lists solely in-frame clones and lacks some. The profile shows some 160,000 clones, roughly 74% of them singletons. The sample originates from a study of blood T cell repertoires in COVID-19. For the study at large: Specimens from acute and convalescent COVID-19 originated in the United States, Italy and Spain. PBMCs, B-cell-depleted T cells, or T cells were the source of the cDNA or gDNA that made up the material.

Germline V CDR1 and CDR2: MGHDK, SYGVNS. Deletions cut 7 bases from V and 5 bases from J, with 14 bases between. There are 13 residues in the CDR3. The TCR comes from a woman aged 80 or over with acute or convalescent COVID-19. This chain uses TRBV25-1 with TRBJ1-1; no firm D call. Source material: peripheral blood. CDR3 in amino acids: CASILDRGTEAFF. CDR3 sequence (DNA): TGTGCCAGCATTTTAGATCGTGGTACTGAAGCTTTCTTT.